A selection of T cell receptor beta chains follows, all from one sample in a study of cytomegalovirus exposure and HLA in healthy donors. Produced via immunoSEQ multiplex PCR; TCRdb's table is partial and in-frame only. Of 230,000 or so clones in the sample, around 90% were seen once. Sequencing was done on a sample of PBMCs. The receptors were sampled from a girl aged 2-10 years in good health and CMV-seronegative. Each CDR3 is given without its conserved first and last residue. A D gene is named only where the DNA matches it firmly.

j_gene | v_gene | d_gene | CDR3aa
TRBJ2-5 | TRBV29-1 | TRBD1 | SVDVTGGQETQY
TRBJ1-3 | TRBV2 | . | ASSRGLGEPIY
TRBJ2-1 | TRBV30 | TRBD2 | AWSAGTTSYNEQF
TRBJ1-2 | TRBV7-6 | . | ASSLDGSYGYT
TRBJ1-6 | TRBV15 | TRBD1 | ATSRATGYNPLH
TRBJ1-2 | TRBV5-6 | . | ASSFREGYGYT
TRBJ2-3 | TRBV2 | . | ASSEREVNTDTQY
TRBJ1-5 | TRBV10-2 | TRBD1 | ASSAANRGNNQPQH
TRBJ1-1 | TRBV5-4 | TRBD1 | ASSHRQGWTEAF
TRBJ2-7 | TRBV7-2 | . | ASGTGYEQY
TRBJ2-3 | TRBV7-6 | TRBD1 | ASSLATGQGLDTQY
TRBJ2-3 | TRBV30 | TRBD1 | AWSRDSSTDTQY
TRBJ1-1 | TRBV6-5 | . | ASSYGSEAF
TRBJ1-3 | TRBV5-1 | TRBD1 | ASSLGGDRVTGNTIY
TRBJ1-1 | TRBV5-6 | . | ASSLGQAGTEAF
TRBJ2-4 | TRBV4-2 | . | ASSQDFDTDLAKNIQY
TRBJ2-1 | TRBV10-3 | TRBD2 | AIRLAGGDNEQF
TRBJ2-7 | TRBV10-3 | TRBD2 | ATQNFGRTYEQY
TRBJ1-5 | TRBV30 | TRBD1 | AWSLTGGRQPQH
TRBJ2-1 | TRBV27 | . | ASSFVQGLAYNEQF
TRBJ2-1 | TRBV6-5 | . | ASSYEGSGGYNEQF
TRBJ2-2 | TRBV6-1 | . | ASSEGRTGELF
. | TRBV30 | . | AWNQNTGELF
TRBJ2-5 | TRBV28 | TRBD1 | ASSLRPGDRQSQETQY
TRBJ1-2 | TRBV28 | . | ASSYLSDGYGYT
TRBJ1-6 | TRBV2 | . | ASKERSDNSPLH
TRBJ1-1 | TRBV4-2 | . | ASSQIQNTEAF
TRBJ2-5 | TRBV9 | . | AFHTGLEGETQY